Included here is one T cell receptor (beta chain) sequence, with context. Its specificity is not known. The sample comes from a study of response to subunit inactivated influenza vaccine. Trimming shortened V by 4 bases and J by 3 bases, and 13 bases separated the two germline ends. The length of the CDR3 is 14 residues. Germline-derived CDR1 and CDR2 are SEHNR and FQNEAQ (reference sequence). Study results and caveats: The authors suggested that every seasonal influenza vaccination recruits few new T cells.

TCRdb redid the calling of the RT-PCR reads with MiXCR, one entry per CDR3 protein. The table shows 600,000 to 700,000 distinct CDR3 sequences, with 13% to 15% occurring only once. The sequenced sample was PBMCs from blood, obtained 14 to 15 days before vaccination. The sequence was collected from a man between 50 and 59 years old who received an inactivated influenza vaccine. The genes are TRBV7-9 and TRBJ2-7; maybe TRBD2 (5 bases). The CDR3 DNA follows: TGTGCCAGCAGCTCATCCCCGGGGAGCTACGAGCAGTACTTC. Translating gives CASSSSPGSYEQYF.